The T cell receptor (beta chain) described here comes from a study of blood T cells in healthy people across ages. Study conclusions and caveats: TCR beta diversity correlated strongly with naive T cell percentage. Older individuals had lower TCR beta diversity per million T cells (the decline was roughly linear).

Note on this clonotype: What it recognizes is unknown.

Together with a sample-barcoded 5' primer, a J-beta primer mix was included in a second PCR lasting roughly 6 to 12 cycles. Using its own MiXCR run on the 5' RACE reads, TCRdb lists one record per CDR3 protein. Here the sample spans approximately 600,000 distinct CDR3 sequences, roughly three fifths being singletons. The sequenced sample was blood. The origin of this receptor is a man in his fifties or sixties in good health.

CDR3 in DNA: TGTGCCAGCAGCCCGGCCAGGTCCCCCTACGAGCAGTACTTC. This encodes CASSPARSPYEQYF. The gene calls are TRBV27 and TRBJ2-7; D is ambiguous. V was cut by 6 bases and J by 2 bases, with 14 bases left in between. Per germline, CDR1 MNHEY and CDR2 SMNVEV (reference sequence). There are 14 residues in the CDR3.